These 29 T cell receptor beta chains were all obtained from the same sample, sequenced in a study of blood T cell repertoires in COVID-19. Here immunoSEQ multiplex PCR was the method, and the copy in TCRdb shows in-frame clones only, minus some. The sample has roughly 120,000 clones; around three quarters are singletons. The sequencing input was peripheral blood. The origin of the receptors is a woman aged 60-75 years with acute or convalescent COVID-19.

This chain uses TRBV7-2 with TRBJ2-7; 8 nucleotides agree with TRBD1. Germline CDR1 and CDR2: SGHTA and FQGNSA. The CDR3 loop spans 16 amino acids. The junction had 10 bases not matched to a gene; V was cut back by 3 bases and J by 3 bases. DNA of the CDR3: TGTGCCAGCAGCTTTTCCGGGACAGGAGGGGGCTACGAGCAGTACTTC. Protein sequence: CASSFSGTGGGYEQYF.

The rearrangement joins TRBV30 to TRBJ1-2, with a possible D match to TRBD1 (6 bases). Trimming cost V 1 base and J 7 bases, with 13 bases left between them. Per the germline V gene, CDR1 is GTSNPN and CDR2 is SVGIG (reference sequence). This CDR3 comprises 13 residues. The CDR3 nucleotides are TGTGCCTGGAGTGCCCAGGGGACGGCTGGCTACACCTTC. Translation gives CAWSAQGTAGYTF.

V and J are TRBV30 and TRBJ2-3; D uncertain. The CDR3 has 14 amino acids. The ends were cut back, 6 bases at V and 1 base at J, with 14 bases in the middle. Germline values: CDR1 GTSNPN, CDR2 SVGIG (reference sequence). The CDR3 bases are TGTGCCTGTTTACCCGTCGAGGGCACAGATACGCAGTATTTT. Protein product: CACLPVEGTDTQYF.

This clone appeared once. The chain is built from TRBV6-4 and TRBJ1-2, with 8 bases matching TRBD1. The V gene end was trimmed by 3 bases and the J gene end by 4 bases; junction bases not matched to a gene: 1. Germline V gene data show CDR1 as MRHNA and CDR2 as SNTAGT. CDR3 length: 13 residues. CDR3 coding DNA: TGTGCCAGCAGTGAACAGGGGGGCTATGGCTACACCTTC. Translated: CASSEQGGYGYTF.

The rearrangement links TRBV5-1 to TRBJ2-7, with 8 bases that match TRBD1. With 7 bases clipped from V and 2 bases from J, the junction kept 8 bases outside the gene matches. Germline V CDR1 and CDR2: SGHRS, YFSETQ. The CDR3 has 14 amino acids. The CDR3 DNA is TGCGCCAGCGCCTCCGGGACAGGCCCCTACGAGCAGTACTTC. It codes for CASASGTGPYEQYF. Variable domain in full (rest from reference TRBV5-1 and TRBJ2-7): KAGVTQTPRYLIKTRGQQVTLSCSPISGHRSVSWYQQTPGQGLQFLFEYFSETQRNKGNFPGRFSGRQFSNSRSEMNVSTLELGDSALYLCASASGTGPYEQYFGPGTRLTVT.

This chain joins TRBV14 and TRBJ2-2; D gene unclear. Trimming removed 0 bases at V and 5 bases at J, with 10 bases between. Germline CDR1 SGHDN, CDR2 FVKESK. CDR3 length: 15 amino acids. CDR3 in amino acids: CASSQDSVRTGELFF. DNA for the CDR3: TGTGCCAGCAGCCAAGATTCGGTTCGGACCGGGGAGCTGTTTTTT.

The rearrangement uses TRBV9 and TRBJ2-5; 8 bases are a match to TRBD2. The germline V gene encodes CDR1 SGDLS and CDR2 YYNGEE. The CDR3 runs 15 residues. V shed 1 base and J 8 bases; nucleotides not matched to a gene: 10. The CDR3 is CASSVRSGGYGTQYF. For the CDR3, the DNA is TGTGCCAGCAGCGTACGCAGCGGGGGTTATGGAACCCAGTACTTC.

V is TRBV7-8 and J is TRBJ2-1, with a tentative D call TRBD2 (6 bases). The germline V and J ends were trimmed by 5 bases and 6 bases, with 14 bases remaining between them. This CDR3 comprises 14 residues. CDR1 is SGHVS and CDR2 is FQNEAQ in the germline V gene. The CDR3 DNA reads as TGTGCCAGCAGCCTCAGGGACTGGGGCAATGAGCAGTTCTTC. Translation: CASSLRDWGNEQFF.

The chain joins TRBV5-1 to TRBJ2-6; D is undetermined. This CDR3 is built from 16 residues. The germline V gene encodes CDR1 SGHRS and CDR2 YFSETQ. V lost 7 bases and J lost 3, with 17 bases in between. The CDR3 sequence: CASLKEPNSGANVLTF. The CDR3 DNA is TGCGCCAGCCTAAAAGAGCCTAATAGTGGGGCCAACGTCCTGACTTTC.

The CDR3 coding sequence is TGTGCCAGCAGCCCCGAGGGGACAGGGGCCTACGAGCAGTACTTC. It yields the protein CASSPEGTGAYEQYF. The chain recombines TRBV6-2 or TRBV6-3 with TRBJ2-7, with TRBD1 matching over 10 bases. This CDR3 has 15 amino acids. With 6 bases clipped from V and 2 bases from J, the junction kept 7 bases outside the gene matches. Germline CDR1 is MNHEY and CDR2 is SVGEGT.

The CDR3, as DNA: TGTGCCAGCAGTGAAGAAAGGGGGACAGTAGCTTTCTTT. The encoded protein is CASSEERGTVAFF. V usage is TRBV6-1 and J usage is TRBJ1-1; 7 nucleotides match TRBD1. Germline trimming cut 1 base from V and 10 bases from J; bases unmatched to any gene: 6. The CDR3 spans 13 residues. The V gene's germline CDR1 is MNHNS and CDR2 SASEGT.

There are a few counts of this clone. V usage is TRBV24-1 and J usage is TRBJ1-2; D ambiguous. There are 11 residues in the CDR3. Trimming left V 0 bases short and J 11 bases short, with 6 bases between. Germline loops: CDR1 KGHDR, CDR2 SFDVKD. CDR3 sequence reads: CATSDLLKYTF. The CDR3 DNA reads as TGTGCCACCAGTGATTTGCTAAAGTACACCTTC.

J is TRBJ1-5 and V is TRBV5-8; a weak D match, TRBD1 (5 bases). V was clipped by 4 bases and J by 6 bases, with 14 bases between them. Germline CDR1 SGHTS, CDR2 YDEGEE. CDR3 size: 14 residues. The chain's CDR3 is CASSPQLGGQPQHF. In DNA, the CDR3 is TGTGCCAGCAGCCCCCAACTGGGGGGTCAGCCCCAGCATTTT.

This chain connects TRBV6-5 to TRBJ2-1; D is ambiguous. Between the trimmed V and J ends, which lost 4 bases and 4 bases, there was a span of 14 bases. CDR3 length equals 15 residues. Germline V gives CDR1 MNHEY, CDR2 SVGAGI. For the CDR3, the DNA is TGTGCCAGCAGTTTTAATCCAGAAATATACAATGAGCAGTTCTTC. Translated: CASSFNPEIYNEQFF.

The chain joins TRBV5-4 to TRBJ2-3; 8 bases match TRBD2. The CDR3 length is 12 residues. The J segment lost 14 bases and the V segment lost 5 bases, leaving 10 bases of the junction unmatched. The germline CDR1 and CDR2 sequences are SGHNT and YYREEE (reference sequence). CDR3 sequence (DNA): TGTGCCAGCAGTTCGAGGACTAGCAGGCTGTATTTT. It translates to CASSSRTSRLYF.

CDR3 DNA sequence: TGTGCCAGCTCACCACAAGCCGGACAGCAAGAGACCCAGTACTTC. It specifies CASSPQAGQQETQYF. V gene TRBV18 combines with J gene TRBJ2-5, with D possibly matching TRBD1 (6 bases). Trimming cost V 1 base and J 2 bases, with 11 bases left between them. CDR3 length equals 15 residues. In germline, CDR1 is KGHSH, CDR2 LQKENI. The full variable domain, completed using reference TRBV18 and TRBJ2-5, is NAGVMQNPRHLVRRRGQEARLRCSPMKGHSHVYWYRQLPEEGLKFMVYLQKENIIDESGMPKERFSAEFPKEGPSILRIQQVVRGDSAAYFCASSPQAGQQETQYFGPGTRLLVL.

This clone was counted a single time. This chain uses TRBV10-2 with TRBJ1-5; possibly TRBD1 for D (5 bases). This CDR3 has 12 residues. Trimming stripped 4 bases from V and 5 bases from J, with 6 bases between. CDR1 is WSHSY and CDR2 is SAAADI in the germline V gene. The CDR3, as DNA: TGCGCCAGCAGTGGGGGGGATCAGCCCCAGCATTTT. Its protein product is CASSGGDQPQHF.

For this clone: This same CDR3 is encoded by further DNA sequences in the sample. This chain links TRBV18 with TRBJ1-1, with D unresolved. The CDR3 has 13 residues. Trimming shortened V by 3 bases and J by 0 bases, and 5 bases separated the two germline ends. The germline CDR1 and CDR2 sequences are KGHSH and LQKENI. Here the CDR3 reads CASSPPMNTEAFF. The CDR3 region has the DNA TGTGCCAGCTCACCCCCAATGAACACTGAAGCTTTCTTT.

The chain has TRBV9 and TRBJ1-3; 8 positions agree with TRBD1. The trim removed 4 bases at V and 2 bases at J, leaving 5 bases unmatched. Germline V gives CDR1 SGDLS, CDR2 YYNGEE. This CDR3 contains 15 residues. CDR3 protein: CASSPQGAAGNTIYF. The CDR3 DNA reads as TGTGCCAGCAGCCCCCAGGGGGCGGCTGGAAACACCATATATTTT.

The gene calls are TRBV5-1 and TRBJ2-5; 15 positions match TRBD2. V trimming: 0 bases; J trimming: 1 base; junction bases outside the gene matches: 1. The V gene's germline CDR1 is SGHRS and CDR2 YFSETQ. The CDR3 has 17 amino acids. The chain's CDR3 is CASSLGTSGGAQETQYF. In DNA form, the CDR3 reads TGCGCCAGCAGCTTGGGGACTAGCGGGGGGGCCCAAGAGACCCAGTACTTC.

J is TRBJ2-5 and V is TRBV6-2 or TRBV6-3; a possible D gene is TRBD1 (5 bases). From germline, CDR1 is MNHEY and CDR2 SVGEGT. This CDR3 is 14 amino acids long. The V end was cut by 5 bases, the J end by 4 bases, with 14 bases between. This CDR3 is CASSADMFPETQYF. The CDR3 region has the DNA TGTGCCAGCAGTGCGGACATGTTCCCAGAGACCCAGTACTTC.

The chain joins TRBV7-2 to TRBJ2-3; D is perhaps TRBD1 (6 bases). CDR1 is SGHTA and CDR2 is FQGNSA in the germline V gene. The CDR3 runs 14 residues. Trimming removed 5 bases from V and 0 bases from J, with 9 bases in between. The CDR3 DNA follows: TGTGCCAGCAGCCAGGGGTACAGCACAGATACGCAGTATTTT. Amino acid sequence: CASSQGYSTDTQYF.

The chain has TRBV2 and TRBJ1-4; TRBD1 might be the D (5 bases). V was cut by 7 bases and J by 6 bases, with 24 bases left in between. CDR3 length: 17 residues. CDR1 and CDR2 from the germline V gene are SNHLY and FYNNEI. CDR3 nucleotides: TGTGCCAGCACCGGGGGAGTCCGGGAAAGAAAGGATGAAAAACTGTTTTTT. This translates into CASTGGVRERKDEKLFF.

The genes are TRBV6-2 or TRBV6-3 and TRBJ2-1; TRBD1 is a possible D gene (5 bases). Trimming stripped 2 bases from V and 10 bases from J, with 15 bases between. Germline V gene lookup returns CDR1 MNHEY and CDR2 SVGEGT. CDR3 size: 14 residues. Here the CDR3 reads CASSYLSRQGEQFF. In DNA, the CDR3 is TGTGCCAGCAGTTACCTTTCTCGGCAGGGAGAGCAGTTCTTC.

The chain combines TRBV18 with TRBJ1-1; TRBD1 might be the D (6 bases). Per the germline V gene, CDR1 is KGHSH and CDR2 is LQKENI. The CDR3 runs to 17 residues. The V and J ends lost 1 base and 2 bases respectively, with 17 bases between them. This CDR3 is CASSPLELRGTNTEAFF. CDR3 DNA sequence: TGTGCCAGCTCACCACTCGAACTCAGGGGCACCAACACTGAAGCTTTCTTT. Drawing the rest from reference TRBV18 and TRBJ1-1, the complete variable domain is NAGVMQNPRHLVRRRGQEARLRCSPMKGHSHVYWYRQLPEEGLKFMVYLQKENIIDESGMPKERFSAEFPKEGPSILRIQQVVRGDSAAYFCASSPLELRGTNTEAFFGQGTRLTVV.

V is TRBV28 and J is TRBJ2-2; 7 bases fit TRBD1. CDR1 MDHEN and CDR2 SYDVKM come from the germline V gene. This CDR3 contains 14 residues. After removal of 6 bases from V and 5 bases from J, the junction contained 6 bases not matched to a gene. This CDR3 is CASRAGQATGELFF. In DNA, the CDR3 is TGTGCCAGCAGAGCTGGACAGGCGACCGGGGAGCTGTTTTTT.

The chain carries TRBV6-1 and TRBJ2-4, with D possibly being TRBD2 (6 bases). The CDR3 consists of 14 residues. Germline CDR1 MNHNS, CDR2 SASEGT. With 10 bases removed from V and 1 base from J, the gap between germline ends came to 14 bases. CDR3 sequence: CATAREGAKNIQYF. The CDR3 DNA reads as TGTGCCACCGCGCGGGAAGGGGCCAAAAACATTCAGTACTTC.

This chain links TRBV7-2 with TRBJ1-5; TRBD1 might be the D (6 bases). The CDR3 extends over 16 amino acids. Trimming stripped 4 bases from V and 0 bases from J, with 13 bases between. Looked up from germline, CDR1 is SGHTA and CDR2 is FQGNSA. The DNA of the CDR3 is TGTGCCAGCAGCTCCCCGGGGGGGGCTAGCAATCAGCCCCAGCATTTT. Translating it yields CASSSPGGASNQPQHF.

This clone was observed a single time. The CDR3 is CASSSRMGARANEKLFF. In DNA, the CDR3 is TGTGCCAGCAGCTCCCGTATGGGGGCGAGGGCTAATGAAAAACTGTTTTTT. The chain combines TRBV7-9 with TRBJ1-4, with a possible D match to TRBD1 (6 bases). V was pared by 4 bases and J by 3 bases, with 18 bases between. The germline V gene has CDR1 SEHNR and CDR2 FQNEAQ (reference sequence). The CDR3 loop spans 17 amino acids.